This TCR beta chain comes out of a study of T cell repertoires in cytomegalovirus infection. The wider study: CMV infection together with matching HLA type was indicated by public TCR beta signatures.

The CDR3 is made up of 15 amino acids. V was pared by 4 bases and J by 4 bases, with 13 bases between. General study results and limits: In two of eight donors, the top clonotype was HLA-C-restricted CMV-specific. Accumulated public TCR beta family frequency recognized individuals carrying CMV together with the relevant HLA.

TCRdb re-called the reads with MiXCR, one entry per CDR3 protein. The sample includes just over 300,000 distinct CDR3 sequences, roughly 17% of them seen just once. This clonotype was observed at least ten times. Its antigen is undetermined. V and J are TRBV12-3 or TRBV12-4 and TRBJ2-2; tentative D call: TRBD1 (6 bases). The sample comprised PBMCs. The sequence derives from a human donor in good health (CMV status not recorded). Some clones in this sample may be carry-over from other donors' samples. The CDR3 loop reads CASSWMVRGTGELFF. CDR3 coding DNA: TGTGCCAGCAGTTGGATGGTCAGGGGCACCGGGGAGCTGTTTTTT.